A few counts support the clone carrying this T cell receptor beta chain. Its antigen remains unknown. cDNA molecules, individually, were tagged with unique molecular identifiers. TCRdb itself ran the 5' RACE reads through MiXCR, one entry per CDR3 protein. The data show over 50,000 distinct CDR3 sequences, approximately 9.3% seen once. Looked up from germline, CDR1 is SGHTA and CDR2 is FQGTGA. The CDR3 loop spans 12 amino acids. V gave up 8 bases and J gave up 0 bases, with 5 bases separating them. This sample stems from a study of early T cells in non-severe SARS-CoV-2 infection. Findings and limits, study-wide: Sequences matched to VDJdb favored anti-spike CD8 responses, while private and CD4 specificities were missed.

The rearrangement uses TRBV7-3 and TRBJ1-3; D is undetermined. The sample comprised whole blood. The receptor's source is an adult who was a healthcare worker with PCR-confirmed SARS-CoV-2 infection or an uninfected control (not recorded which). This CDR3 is CASGNSGNTIYF. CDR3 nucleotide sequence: TGTGCCAGCGGGAACTCTGGAAACACCATATATTTT.